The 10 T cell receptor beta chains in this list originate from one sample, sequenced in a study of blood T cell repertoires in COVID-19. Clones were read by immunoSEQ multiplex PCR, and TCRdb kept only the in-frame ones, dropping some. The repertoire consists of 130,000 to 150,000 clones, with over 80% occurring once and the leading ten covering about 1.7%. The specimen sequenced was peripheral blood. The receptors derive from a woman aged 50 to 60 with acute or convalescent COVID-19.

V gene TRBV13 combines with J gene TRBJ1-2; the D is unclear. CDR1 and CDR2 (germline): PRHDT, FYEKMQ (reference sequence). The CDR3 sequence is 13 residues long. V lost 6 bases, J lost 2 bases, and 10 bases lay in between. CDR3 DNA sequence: TGTGCCAGCAGAAAAACGGAGAACTATGGCTACACCTTC. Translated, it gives CASRKTENYGYTF.

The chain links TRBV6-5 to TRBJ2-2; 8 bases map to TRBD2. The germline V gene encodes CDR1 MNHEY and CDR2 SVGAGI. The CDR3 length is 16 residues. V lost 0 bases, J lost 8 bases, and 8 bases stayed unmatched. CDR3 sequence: CASSYSNREGPGELFF. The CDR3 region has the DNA TGTGCCAGCAGTTACTCGAACCGGGAGGGCCCTGGGGAGCTGTTTTTT.

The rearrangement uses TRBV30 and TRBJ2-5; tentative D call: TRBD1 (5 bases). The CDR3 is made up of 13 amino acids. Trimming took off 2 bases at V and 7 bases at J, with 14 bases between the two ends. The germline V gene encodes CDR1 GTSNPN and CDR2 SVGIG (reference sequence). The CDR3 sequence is CAWSSGQGGTQYF. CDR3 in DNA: TGTGCCTGGAGTTCCGGTCAGGGTGGGACCCAGTACTTC.

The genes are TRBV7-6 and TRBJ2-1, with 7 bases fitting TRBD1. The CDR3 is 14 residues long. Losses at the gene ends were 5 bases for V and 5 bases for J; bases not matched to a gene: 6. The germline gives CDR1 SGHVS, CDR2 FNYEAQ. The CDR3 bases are TGTGCCAGCAGCCGAGAAGGACAGGACAATGAGCAGTTCTTC. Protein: CASSREGQDNEQFF.

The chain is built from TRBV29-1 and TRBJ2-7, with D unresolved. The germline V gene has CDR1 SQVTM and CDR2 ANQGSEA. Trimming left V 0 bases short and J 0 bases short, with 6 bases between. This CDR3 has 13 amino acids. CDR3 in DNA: TGCAGCGTTGAAGACGCCAGCTCCTACGAGCAGTACTTC. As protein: CSVEDASSYEQYF.

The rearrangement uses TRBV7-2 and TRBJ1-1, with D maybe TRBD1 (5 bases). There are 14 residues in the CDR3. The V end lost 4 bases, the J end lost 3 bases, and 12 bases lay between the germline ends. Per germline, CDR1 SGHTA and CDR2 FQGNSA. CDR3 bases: TGTGCCAGCAGCTCGACAGCTGGGGACACTGAAGCTTTCTTT. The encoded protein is CASSSTAGDTEAFF.

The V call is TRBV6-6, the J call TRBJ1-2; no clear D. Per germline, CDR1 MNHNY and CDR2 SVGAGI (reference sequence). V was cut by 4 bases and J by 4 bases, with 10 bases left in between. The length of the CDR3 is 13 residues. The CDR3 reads CASSWSSTYGYTF. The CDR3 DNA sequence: TGTGCCAGCAGTTGGTCCAGTACCTATGGCTACACCTTC.

The CDR3 sequence: CASIDPRRSNTEAFF. The CDR3 coding sequence is TGTGCCAGCATCGACCCCCGGAGGAGCAACACTGAAGCTTTCTTT. This chain uses TRBV2 with TRBJ1-1; D not resolved. The CDR3 totals 15 residues. Trimming took 7 bases from V and 2 from J, leaving 17 bases between them. CDR1 is SNHLY, CDR2 FYNNEI, per germline.

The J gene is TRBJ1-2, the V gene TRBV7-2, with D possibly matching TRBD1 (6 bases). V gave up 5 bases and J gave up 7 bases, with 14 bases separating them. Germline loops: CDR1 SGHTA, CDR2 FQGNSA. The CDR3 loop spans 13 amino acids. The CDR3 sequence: CASSPEGVGGYTF. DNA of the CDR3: TGTGCCAGCAGCCCAGAGGGGGTTGGTGGCTACACCTTC.

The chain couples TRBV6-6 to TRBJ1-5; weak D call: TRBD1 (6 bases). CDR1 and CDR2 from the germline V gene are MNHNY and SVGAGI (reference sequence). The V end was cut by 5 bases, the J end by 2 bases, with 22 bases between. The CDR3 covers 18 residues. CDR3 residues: CASSRPQGFEMGNQPQHF. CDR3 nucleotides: TGTGCCAGCAGTCGTCCCCAGGGGTTTGAAATGGGCAATCAGCCCCAGCATTTT.